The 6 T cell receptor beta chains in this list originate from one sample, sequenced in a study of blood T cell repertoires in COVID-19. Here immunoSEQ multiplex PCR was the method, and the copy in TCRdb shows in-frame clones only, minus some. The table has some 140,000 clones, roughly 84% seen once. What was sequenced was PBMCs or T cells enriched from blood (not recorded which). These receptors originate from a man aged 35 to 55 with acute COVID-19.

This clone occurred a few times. The CDR3 DNA reads TGTGCCAGTAGTGACAGGGGTCACGAGCAGTACTTC. Protein: CASSDRGHEQYF. The chain links TRBV19 to TRBJ2-7, with 8 bases identical to TRBD1. Trimming took 5 bases from V and 5 from J; bases not matched to a gene: 2. The CDR3 covers 12 residues. Germline V gene sequence: CDR1 LNHDA, CDR2 SQIVND (reference sequence).

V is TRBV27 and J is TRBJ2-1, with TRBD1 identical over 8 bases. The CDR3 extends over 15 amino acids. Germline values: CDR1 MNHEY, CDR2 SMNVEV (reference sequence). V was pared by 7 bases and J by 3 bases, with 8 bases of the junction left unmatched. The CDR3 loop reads CASTDGTGSYNEQFF. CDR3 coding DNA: TGTGCCAGCACCGACGGGACAGGCAGCTACAATGAGCAGTTCTTC.

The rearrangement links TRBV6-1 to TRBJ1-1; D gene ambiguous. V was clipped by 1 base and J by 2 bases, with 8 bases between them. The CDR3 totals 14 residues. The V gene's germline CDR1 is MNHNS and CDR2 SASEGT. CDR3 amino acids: CASSEVSPNTEAFF. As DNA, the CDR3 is TGTGCCAGCAGTGAAGTTAGTCCAAACACTGAAGCTTTCTTT.

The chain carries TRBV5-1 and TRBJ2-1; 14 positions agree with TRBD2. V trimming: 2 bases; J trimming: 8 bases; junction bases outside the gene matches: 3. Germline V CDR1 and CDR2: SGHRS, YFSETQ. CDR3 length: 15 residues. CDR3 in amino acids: CASSLGTSGSYEQFF. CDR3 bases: TGCGCCAGCAGCTTAGGGACTAGCGGGAGTTATGAGCAGTTCTTC.

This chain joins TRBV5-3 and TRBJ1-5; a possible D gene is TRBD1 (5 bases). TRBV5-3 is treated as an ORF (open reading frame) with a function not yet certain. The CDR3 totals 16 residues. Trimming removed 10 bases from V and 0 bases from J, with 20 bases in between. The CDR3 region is CARAGGGGYSNQPQHF. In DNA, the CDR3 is TGTGCCCGAGCAGGCGGGGGAGGTTATAGCAATCAGCCCCAGCATTTT.

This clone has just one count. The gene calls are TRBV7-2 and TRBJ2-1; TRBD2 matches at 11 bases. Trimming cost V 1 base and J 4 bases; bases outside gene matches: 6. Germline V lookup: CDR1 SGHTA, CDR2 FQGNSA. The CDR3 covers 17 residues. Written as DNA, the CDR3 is TGTGCCAGCAGCTTAGGGGCTAGCGGGGGGCATTACAATGAGCAGTTCTTC. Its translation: CASSLGASGGHYNEQFF.